This TCR beta chain was identified in a study of shared clonotypes between healthy human individuals. Clones were sequenced by immunoSEQ multiplex PCR, and TCRdb holds only the in-frame ones, with some missing. The table lists some 2,500,000 clones, over 85% of them singletons, with around 0.37% in the top ten. V was shortened by 2 bases and J by 4 bases, with 14 bases between the two germline ends. Germline lookup yields CDR1 LNHNV and CDR2 YYDKDF (reference sequence). The CDR3 has 15 residues. Sequencing was carried out using naive CD4+ T cells from PBMCs. Subset of the sample: CD45RA+ positively selected. This chain links TRBV15 with TRBJ2-5; perhaps TRBD1 as D (6 bases). This clonotype originated in a man aged 18 to 29 in good health. Some clones in this sample may be carry-over from other donors' samples. The CDR3 DNA reads TGTGCCACCAGCAGATTACAGGGTTTTCGAGAGACCCAGTACTTC. Its protein product is CATSRLQGFRETQYF.